The 15 T cell receptor beta chains in this list originate from one sample, sequenced in a study of neurological immune-mediated disorders. TCRdb called the 5' RACE reads again in MiXCR, with one record for every CDR3 protein. The sample has approximately 15,000 distinct CDR3 sequences, 20% to 25% seen once. Sequenced: PBMCs. All receptors derive from a man between 45 and 60 years old in good health.

In its sample, this clonotype was seen a few times. This rearrangement joins TRBV18 to TRBJ2-1; D call uncertain. Germline V gene sequence: CDR1 KGHSH, CDR2 LQKENI. V was shortened by 0 bases and J by 5 bases, with 11 bases between the two germline ends. This CDR3 comprises 15 residues. CDR3 in DNA: TGTGCCAGCTCACCACCAAGTACAGCAAACAATGAGCAGTTCTTC. This translates into CASSPPSTANNEQFF.

This clonotype was seen many times. V is TRBV7-2 and J is TRBJ2-7, with D unresolved. The germline gives CDR1 SGHTA, CDR2 FQGNSA. There are 12 residues in the CDR3. Trimming removed 3 bases at V and 4 bases at J, with 7 bases between. The CDR3 reads CASSFTLYEQYF. DNA of the CDR3: TGTGCCAGCAGCTTCACCCTTTACGAGCAGTACTTC.

The chain joins TRBV5-1 to TRBJ2-7, with 8 positions matching TRBD1. The V gene's germline CDR1 is SGHRS and CDR2 YFSETQ. The CDR3 is made up of 14 amino acids. The V gene end was trimmed by 0 bases and the J gene end by 4 bases; junction bases not matched to a gene: 3. The CDR3: CASSLEGTGYEQYF. CDR3 sequence (DNA): TGCGCCAGCAGCTTGGAGGGGACAGGATACGAGCAGTACTTC.

This clonotype rates as medium-sized (0.01 to 0.1%). V is TRBV14 and J is TRBJ1-1, with TRBD1 matching over 8 bases. Germline assignment: CDR1 SGHDN and CDR2 FVKESK. The junction had 7 bases not matched to a gene; V was cut back by 6 bases and J by 4 bases. The CDR3 loop spans 14 amino acids. CDR3 residues: CASRTTGEGTEAFF. CDR3 sequence (DNA): TGTGCCAGCAGGACGACAGGGGAGGGCACTGAAGCTTTCTTT.

This clonotype was counted at least ten times. V and J are TRBV5-1 and TRBJ2-6; D gene ambiguous. V lost 2 bases to trimming and J lost 4 bases, with 4 bases between them. This CDR3 region has 13 residues. In germline, CDR1 is SGHRS, CDR2 YFSETQ. The CDR3 DNA is TGCGCCAGCAGCTTTTTAGGGGCCAACGTCCTGACTTTC. Its protein is CASSFLGANVLTF.

This clonotype appeared many times. The gene calls are TRBV20-1 and TRBJ2-4; 7 bases match TRBD2. The germline V gene encodes CDR1 DFQATT and CDR2 SNEGSKA (reference sequence). This CDR3 is 14 amino acids long. With 3 bases clipped from V and 4 bases from J, the junction kept 6 bases outside the gene matches. In nucleotides, the CDR3 is TGCAGTGCTAGCGGGAGGCTGGGAAAAAACATTCAGTACTTC. Protein product: CSASGRLGKNIQYF.

This clonotype was found many times. The chain couples TRBV10-3 to TRBJ2-1; the D gene is possibly TRBD2 (6 bases). The V gene's germline CDR1 is ENHRY and CDR2 SYGVKD. The CDR3 sequence is 16 residues long. V was trimmed by 4 bases and J by 2 bases, leaving 15 bases between them. The CDR3 region has the DNA TGTGCCATCAGTGGTGGTAGCGGAGGGGCCTACAATGAGCAGTTCTTC. It is translated as CAISGGSGGAYNEQFF.

In its sample, this clonotype was seen many times. CDR3 in DNA: TGCGCCAGCAGCTCCGGAGGGCTAGCGGGAACCGGGGAGCTGTTTTTT. Its translation is CASSSGGLAGTGELFF. J is TRBJ2-2 and V is TRBV5-1; TRBD2 matches at 9 bases. The J segment lost 5 bases and the V segment lost 3 bases, leaving 8 bases of the junction unmatched. Germline loops: CDR1 SGHRS, CDR2 YFSETQ. This CDR3 has 16 residues.

This clonotype was seen more than once but under ten times. V gene TRBV25-1 combines with J gene TRBJ2-7; D call uncertain. The germline V gene encodes CDR1 MGHDK and CDR2 SYGVNS. The CDR3 is made up of 11 amino acids. Trimming shortened V by 4 bases and J by 0 bases, and 1 base separated the two germline ends. The CDR3 nucleotides read TGTGCCAGCAGTGTCTCCTACGAGCAGTACTTC. It is translated as CASSVSYEQYF.

This clonotype was observed at least ten times. The chain couples TRBV6-6 to TRBJ1-6, with 7 bases identical to TRBD1. The germline V gene encodes CDR1 MNHNY and CDR2 SVGAGI (reference sequence). This CDR3 comprises 16 residues. The junction had 6 bases not matched to a gene; V was cut back by 7 bases and J by 0 bases. In DNA form, the CDR3 reads TGTGCCAGCAACCCAGGGGGGGGCTCCTATAATTCACCCCTCCACTTT. This translates into CASNPGGGSYNSPLHF.

This clonotype is labeled medium-sized. This sequence joins TRBV5-1 and TRBJ2-3; TRBD2 matches at 9 bases. Germline V gene lookup returns CDR1 SGHRS and CDR2 YFSETQ. The CDR3 is 16 residues long. V shed 4 bases, J shed 4 bases, and the junction held 10 bases outside the gene matches. Written as DNA, the CDR3 is TGCGCCAGCAGCCATGGACTAGCGATGAACCCAGATACGCAGTATTTT. Translating gives CASSHGLAMNPDTQYF.

This clonotype was detected ten times or more. V usage is TRBV3-1 and J usage is TRBJ2-7; D not resolved. V was clipped by 6 bases and J by 4 bases, with 13 bases between them. The CDR3 spans 13 residues. Germline lookup yields CDR1 LGHDT and CDR2 YNNKEL (reference sequence). The CDR3 DNA sequence: TGTGCCAGCAGTACACCCCCTAGTTACGAGCAGTACTTC. It encodes CASSTPPSYEQYF.

This chain joins TRBV5-4 and TRBJ2-4; D is undetermined. The length of the CDR3 is 12 residues. Germline V gives CDR1 SGHNT, CDR2 YYREEE (reference sequence). The V gene lost 3 bases and the J gene lost 8 bases, with 9 bases spanning the gap. The DNA of the CDR3 is TGTGCCAGCAGCTCTGACGTGTACATTCAGTACTTC. It codes for CASSSDVYIQYF.

This clonotype was detected many times. The chain couples TRBV19 to TRBJ2-1, with TRBD2 matching 10 bases. This CDR3 comprises 13 residues. Trimming at V came to 7 bases and at J to 7 bases, leaving 4 bases not matched to a gene. Germline lookup yields CDR1 LNHDA and CDR2 SQIVND (reference sequence). The CDR3 region is CASTAGGVNEQFF. The CDR3 nucleotides read TGTGCCAGTACAGCGGGAGGGGTGAATGAGCAGTTCTTC. Filled out from reference TRBV19 and TRBJ2-1, the complete variable domain reads DGGITQSPKYLFRKEGQNVTLSCEQNLNHDAMYWYRQDPGQGLRLIYYSQIVNDFQKGDIAEGYSVSREKKESFPLTVTSAQKNPTAFYLCASTAGGVNEQFFGPGTRLTVL.

This clonotype was picked up many times. The chain joins TRBV12-3 or TRBV12-4 to TRBJ2-1; TRBD2 agrees at 8 bases. This CDR3 is built from 15 residues. Losses at the gene ends were 2 bases for V and 7 bases for J; bases not matched to a gene: 7. The CDR3 DNA reads as TGTGCCAGCAGTTTACAAGCTAGCGGGTTAAATGAGCAGTTCTTC. Translating gives CASSLQASGLNEQFF.